This T cell receptor beta chain is from a study of blood T cell repertoires in COVID-19. Whole-study context: The United States, Italy and Spain supplied acute and convalescent COVID-19 samples.

Germline-derived CDR1 and CDR2 are LNHDA and SQIVND (reference sequence). Trimming cost V 2 bases and J 0 bases; bases outside gene matches: 3. The CDR3 loop spans 16 amino acids. TCRdb's table, derived via immunoSEQ multiplex PCR, lists solely in-frame clones and lacks some. The repertoire consists of fewer than 200,000 clones, with around 87% occurring once and the leading ten covering roughly 2.6%. The sequenced sample was peripheral blood. The chain carries TRBV19 and TRBJ2-1; TRBD2 aligns across 8 bases. The receptor was derived from a man between 40 and 49 years old with active or convalescent COVID-19. The DNA of the CDR3 is TGTGCCAGTAGTATATCGGGGGGGAGCTCCTACAATGAGCAGTTCTTC. Its protein product is CASSISGGSSYNEQFF.